This note documents a single T cell receptor beta chain sequence. Trimming cost V 6 bases and J 9 bases; bases outside gene matches: 7. Germline V gene lookup returns CDR1 MNHNS and CDR2 SASEGT. This CDR3 is built from 14 residues. These data come from a study of T cell changes during pregnancy in multiple sclerosis. Data came from immunoSEQ multiplex PCR; TCRdb stores just in-frame clones and leaves some out. The sample comprises under 60,000 clones, less than 95% of which are singletons, and around 0.31% rests with the top ten. The source was CD4+ T cells from peripheral blood mononuclear cells, collected in the third trimester of pregnancy. The source of this sequence is a female donor with multiple sclerosis, enrolled in a pregnancy study. This rearrangement joins TRBV6-1 to TRBJ1-6; 8 bases match TRBD1. CDR3 DNA sequence: TGTGCCAGCAGCCGGGACAGGACCATTTCACCCCTCCACTTT. As protein: CASSRDRTISPLHF.